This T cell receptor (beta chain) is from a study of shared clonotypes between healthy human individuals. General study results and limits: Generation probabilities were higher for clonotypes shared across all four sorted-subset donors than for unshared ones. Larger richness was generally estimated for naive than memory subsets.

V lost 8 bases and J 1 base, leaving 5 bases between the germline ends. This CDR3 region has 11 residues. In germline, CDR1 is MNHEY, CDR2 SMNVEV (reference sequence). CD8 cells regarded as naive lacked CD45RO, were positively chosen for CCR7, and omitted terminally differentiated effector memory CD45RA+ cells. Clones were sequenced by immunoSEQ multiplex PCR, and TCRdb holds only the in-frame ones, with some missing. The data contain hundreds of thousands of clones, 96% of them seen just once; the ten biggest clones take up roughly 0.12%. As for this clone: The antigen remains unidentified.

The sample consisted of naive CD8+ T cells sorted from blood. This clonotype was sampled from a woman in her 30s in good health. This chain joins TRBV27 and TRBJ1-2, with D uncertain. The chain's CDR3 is CASFGNYGYTF. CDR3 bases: TGTGCCAGCTTTGGTAACTATGGCTACACCTTC.